These 22 T cell receptor beta chains were all obtained from the same sample, sequenced in a study of regulatory T cells in long-lasting Graves disease. The time point denotes: newly diagnosed GD, antithyroid drugs for less than 3 months. PBMC RNA served as the TCR library source. CDR3-region Arm-PCR and iRepertoire HTBI primers produced the TCR beta libraries. TCRdb passed the multiplex PCR reads through MiXCR, listing each CDR3 protein once. The top ten clones hold 23% of a sample with roughly 420,000 distinct CDR3 sequences, 16% of them seen once. These same data were also listed under a study on T cells in Graves' hyperthyroidism and ophthalmopathy.

The specimen comprised peripheral blood mononuclear cells (PBMCs), sampled at new diagnosis, from a patient treated with antithyroid drugs. These receptors were collected from a woman in her late teens or twenties with Graves disease.

This clonotype was seen ten or more times. The chain is built from TRBV6-1 and TRBJ1-1; tentative D call: TRBD1 (5 bases). The CDR3 extends over 14 amino acids. The V gene lost 2 bases and the J gene lost 3 bases, with 10 bases spanning the gap. CDR1 MNHNS and CDR2 SASEGT come from the germline V gene. The DNA for the CDR3 is TGTGCCAGCAGTGAAAGGGGAGGGTACACTGAAGCTTTCTTT. It codes for CASSERGGYTEAFF.

The chain is built from TRBV6-1 and TRBJ2-7; 7 nucleotides line up with TRBD2. The V and J ends lost 1 base and 4 bases, in that order; junction bases with no gene match: 10. Germline values: CDR1 MNHNS, CDR2 SASEGT. The CDR3 is 16 amino acids. In nucleotides, the CDR3 is TGTGCCAGCAGTGAAGGATTCGGCGCGGGAGAATACGAGCAGTACTTC. It specifies CASSEGFGAGEYEQYF.

V usage is TRBV6-1 and J usage is TRBJ2-1, with 8 nucleotides matching TRBD2. After removal of 6 bases from V and 4 bases from J, the junction contained 11 bases not matched to a gene. Germline CDR1 is MNHNS and CDR2 is SASEGT. CDR3 length: 16 residues. CDR3 nucleotides: TGTGCCAGCAGCGATCCGGGACTAGGGGCATACAATGAGCAGTTCTTC. It encodes CASSDPGLGAYNEQFF.

This clonotype was observed many times. This sequence joins TRBV7-2 and TRBJ2-5, with D possibly matching TRBD1 (5 bases). The germline CDR1 and CDR2 sequences are SGHTA and FQGNSA. The V gene lost 1 base and the J gene lost 1 base, with 10 bases spanning the gap. The CDR3 spans 15 residues. The CDR3 protein is CASSLGGDSQETQYF. The CDR3 nucleotides read TGTGCCAGCAGCTTAGGGGGCGATAGCCAAGAGACCCAGTACTTC.

This clonotype was observed a few times. This chain links TRBV5-4 with TRBJ2-3; TRBD1 agrees at 8 bases. The CDR3 is 15 amino acids. CDR1 is SGHNT and CDR2 is YYREEE in the germline V gene (reference sequence). V trimming: 5 bases; J trimming: 0 bases; junction bases outside the gene matches: 5. CDR3 in DNA: TGTGCCAGCAGAACCGGGACAGGTAGCACAGATACGCAGTATTTT. Amino acids: CASRTGTGSTDTQYF.

This clonotype was counted ten times or more. The chain combines TRBV28 with TRBJ1-2; weak D call: TRBD1 (6 bases). Germline CDR1 and CDR2: MDHEN and SYDVKM. Trimming pared 3 bases from V and 0 bases from J, leaving 17 bases between. The CDR3 totals 17 residues. This chain's CDR3 is CASSFPGHLASNYGYTF. CDR3 sequence (DNA): TGTGCCAGCAGTTTCCCGGGACATCTCGCCTCTAACTATGGCTACACCTTC.

The gene calls are TRBV7-3 and TRBJ2-1; TRBD2 might be the D (6 bases). Trimming stripped 5 bases from V and 10 bases from J, with 18 bases between. The CDR3 contains 14 residues. The germline V gene encodes CDR1 SGHTA and CDR2 FQGTGA. The DNA of the CDR3 is TGTGCCAGCAGCGCGACGGGAGTACCTGGGGAGCAGTTCTTC. This gives the protein CASSATGVPGEQFF.

This clonotype turned up a few times. V usage is TRBV20-1 and J usage is TRBJ2-7, with TRBD1 identical over 7 bases. Germline V gene lookup returns CDR1 DFQATT and CDR2 SNEGSKA (reference sequence). The CDR3 consists of 13 residues. V dropped 3 bases and J dropped 7; count of bases not matched to a gene: 9. Here the CDR3 reads CSARTGLRREQYF. The CDR3 DNA reads TGCAGTGCTAGGACAGGGCTGAGGAGAGAGCAGTACTTC.

This clonotype was seen many times. This chain joins TRBV11-2 and TRBJ1-1; maybe TRBD1 (6 bases). This CDR3 region has 12 residues. The V gene lost 3 bases and the J gene lost 10 bases, with 12 bases spanning the gap. Germline CDR1 SGHAT, CDR2 FQNNGV. Written as DNA, the CDR3 is TGTGCCAGCAGCTTTGAGGGGGGGGGAGCTTTCTTT. Amino acids: CASSFEGGGAFF.

This clonotype was found a few times. This chain connects TRBV5-1 to TRBJ2-6; possible D gene TRBD2, 5 bases. Looked up from germline, CDR1 is SGHRS and CDR2 is YFSETQ. V lost 2 bases, J lost 2 bases, and 8 bases lay in between. The CDR3 is made up of 15 amino acids. CDR3 loop: CASSFGGTGANVLTF. In DNA form, the CDR3 reads TGCGCCAGCAGCTTCGGAGGAACTGGGGCCAACGTCCTGACTTTC.

This clonotype has at least ten counts. Relative to the germline gene, one junction end is altered; a read error may explain this. This chain's CDR3 is CASRGQASEIF. In DNA, the CDR3 is TGTGCCAGCAGGGGACAAGCCAGCGAAATCTTC. The chain is built from TRBV2 and TRBJ2-1; perhaps TRBD1 as D (6 bases). Germline V gives CDR1 SNHLY, CDR2 FYNNEI. This CDR3 has 11 amino acids.

The gene calls are TRBV12-3 or TRBV12-4 and TRBJ2-1; 8 bases are a match to TRBD1. The CDR3 has 13 amino acids. J was trimmed by 10 bases and V by 10 bases; bases with no gene match: 12. In DNA form, the CDR3 reads TGTGCCACCAATCTAGGACAGGGTATGGAGCAGTTCTTC. This codes for CATNLGQGMEQFF.

The gene calls are TRBV20-1 and TRBJ2-1; either TRBD1 or TRBD2 may supply D (5 bases each). V was cut by 0 bases and J by 6 bases, with 15 bases left in between. CDR1 and CDR2 from the germline V gene are DFQATT and SNEGSKA (reference sequence). CDR3 size: 15 residues. The CDR3 reads CSARDQGTAGNEQFF. CDR3 DNA sequence: TGCAGTGCTAGAGATCAGGGTACGGCGGGCAATGAGCAGTTCTTC.

This sequence joins TRBV4-1 and TRBJ1-1; TRBD1 aligns across 7 bases. The ends lost 5 bases at V and 0 bases at J; junction bases unmatched: 6. This CDR3 comprises 15 residues. The germline V gene has CDR1 MGHRA and CDR2 YSYEKL. The CDR3, as DNA: TGCGCCAGCAGCTTACAGGGGTCGTTGAACACTGAAGCTTTCTTT. Translation: CASSLQGSLNTEAFF.

This clonotype occurred many times. The rearrangement uses TRBV3-1 and TRBJ2-1, with 7 bases aligning to TRBD1. J was trimmed by 2 bases and V by 1 base; bases with no gene match: 2. The CDR3 loop spans 15 amino acids. Germline-derived CDR1 and CDR2 are LGHDT and YNNKEL (reference sequence). The CDR3 bases are TGTGCCAGCAGCCAAGGGCAGGGGGCCTACAATGAGCAGTTCTTC. Residues: CASSQGQGAYNEQFF.

The table lists this clonotype with many counts. The V call is TRBV28, the J call TRBJ2-1, with 12 bases matching TRBD2. The CDR3 loop spans 15 amino acids. The germline CDR1 and CDR2 sequences are MDHEN and SYDVKM. The V segment lost 7 bases and the J segment 0 bases; nucleotides outside the gene matches: 1. CDR3 sequence (DNA): TGTGCCAGCACTAGCGGGAGGGTCTCCTACAATGAGCAGTTCTTC. Translating it yields CASTSGRVSYNEQFF.

The table lists this clonotype with many counts. In nucleotides, the CDR3 is TGTGCCAGCAGCCGGCATACCGGGGAGCTGTTTTTT. Its translation is CASSRHTGELFF. The gene calls are TRBV28 and TRBJ2-2; D unresolved. With 6 bases removed from V and 5 bases from J, the gap between germline ends came to 7 bases. Germline V lookup: CDR1 MDHEN, CDR2 SYDVKM. The CDR3 contains 12 residues.

The rearrangement joins TRBV20-1 to TRBJ2-7; no firm D call. The CDR3 sequence is 14 residues long. Germline CDR1 DFQATT, CDR2 SNEGSKA (reference sequence). V was cut by 1 base and J by 0 bases, with 10 bases left in between. The CDR3 loop reads CSARALGGSYEQYF. The CDR3 DNA reads as TGCAGTGCTAGAGCCTTGGGCGGCTCCTACGAGCAGTACTTC.

This clonotype has a count of ten or more. The rearrangement joins TRBV28 to TRBJ2-1; tentatively, D is TRBD2 (6 bases). There are 16 residues in the CDR3. Germline V lookup: CDR1 MDHEN, CDR2 SYDVKM. V lost 2 bases and J 3 bases, leaving 14 bases between the germline ends. CDR3 sequence (DNA): TGTGCCAGCAGTTTACTCGGCGGGACCCTCTACAATGAGCAGTTCTTC. Its protein product is CASSLLGGTLYNEQFF.

V and J are TRBV6-2 or TRBV6-3 and TRBJ2-7; possibly TRBD1 for D (5 bases). V was trimmed by 2 bases and J by 7 bases, leaving 12 bases between them. The CDR3 runs to 13 residues. Germline values: CDR1 MNHEY, CDR2 SVGEGT. CDR3 DNA: TGTGCCAGCAGTTACGACAGCCTTCGGGAGCAGTACTTC. This sequence encodes CASSYDSLREQYF.

This clonotype showed up many times. In DNA, the CDR3 is TGTGCCAGCAGTTTGTTTAACAGTCTGAGCGTACCCACAGATACGCAGTATTTT. This encodes CASSLFNSLSVPTDTQYF. The chain has TRBV28 and TRBJ2-3; D remains unclear. CDR1 is MDHEN, CDR2 SYDVKM, per germline. This CDR3 is 18 amino acids long. Trimming took off 3 bases at V and 2 bases at J, with 21 bases between the two ends.

The V call is TRBV30, the J call TRBJ2-3; 8 bases match TRBD1. V lost 0 bases, J lost 6 bases, and 8 bases stayed unmatched. Germline V CDR1 and CDR2: GTSNPN, SVGIG (reference sequence). The CDR3 has 15 amino acids. The CDR3 DNA reads TGTGCCTGGAGTGTTGGCCAGGGGGCAGGTGATACGCAGTATTTT. The encoded protein is CAWSVGQGAGDTQYF.